A selection of T cell receptor beta chains follows, all from one sample in a study of beta chain features in type 1 diabetes. Assay used: immunoSEQ multiplex PCR; TCRdb lists only in-frame clones, some missing. This table has about 650,000 clones, 9.5% to 15% appearing once. Sequencing was performed on naive CD4+ T cells from blood. The origin of the receptors is a young man with type 1 diabetes. CDR3s include the opening cysteine and the closing phenylalanine or tryptophan. Fields, in order: J gene, V gene, CDR3 protein.

>TRBJ2-3|TRBV28
CASKTATDTQYF
>TRBJ2-7|TRBV4-2
CASSPRDQQGQEQYF
>TRBJ2-1|TRBV11-2
CASSLDLGFNEQFF
>TRBJ2-5|TRBV7-2
CASSFGGGVRRETQYF
>TRBJ2-1|TRBV27
CASSLSTGVYNEQFF
>TRBJ2-3|TRBV11-2
CASIRDTSTDTQYF
>TRBJ2-5|TRBV7-2
CASSLNRGQETQYF
>TRBJ2-5|TRBV29-1
CSVDSGAGVQETQYF
>TRBJ2-5|TRBV4-2
CASSQAQQETQYF
>TRBJ1-5|TRBV6-6
CASSYPGQDLGPQHF
>TRBJ2-2|TRBV25-1
CASGLAGNTGELFF
>TRBJ2-4|TRBV19
CASSELGAKNIQYF
>TRBJ1-5|TRBV11-2
CASSSYSSNQPQHF
>TRBJ1-2|TRBV9
CASSVTGLEGYTF
>TRBJ1-2|TRBV5-4
CASSLDGAYGYTF
>TRBJ1-1|TRBV5-1
CASSLSRDLNTEAFF
>TRBJ2-3|TRBV25-1
CASSEEGRGTDTQYF
>TRBJ1-1|TRBV14
CASRSGGKVTEAFF
>TRBJ1-1|TRBV6-5
CASRRTGPMNTEAFF
>TRBJ2-3|TRBV28
CASSPWSGGTDTQYF
>TRBJ2-4|TRBV4-1
CASSSGGSKNIQYF
>TRBJ1-4|TRBV29-1
CSVLESPNEKLFF
>TRBJ1-2|TRBV14
CASSQGIGGKTNYGYTF
>TRBJ2-7|TRBV7-2
CASSLARLSDEQYF
>TRBJ1-4|TRBV29-1
CSVDEGAGEKLFF
>TRBJ2-1|TRBV9
CASSPEGGSYNEQFF
>TRBJ2-7|TRBV4-2
CASSREGQGNRGDEQYF
>TRBJ2-3|TRBV10-3
CAIGLAGSGQYF
>TRBJ1-4|TRBV2
CASSDSRDRGAEKLFF
>TRBJ1-5|TRBV19
CASSVYGGNQPQHF
>TRBJ1-2|TRBV25-1
CASSPRAGAAESPGYTF
>TRBJ2-1|TRBV28
CASSSSGTGKYEQFF
>TRBJ1-2|TRBV7-2
CASSRPTGKYGYTF
>TRBJ2-7|TRBV28
CASSLGVREQYF
>TRBJ1-5|TRBV11-3
CASSLDGGSGQPQHF
>TRBJ1-2|TRBV12-5
CASGPGTYGYTF
>TRBJ2-7|TRBV6-6
CASSPQDYEQYF